This T cell receptor (beta chain) emerged from a study of response to subunit inactivated influenza vaccine. Each CDR3 protein gets one entry after TCRdb re-called the RT-PCR reads with MiXCR. The sample includes a few hundred thousand distinct CDR3 sequences, 20% to 25% of them seen just once. This clonotype appeared a few times. Its antigen remains unknown. The study, taken as a whole, reports: Researchers suggested that each seasonal influenza vaccination recruits few new T cells.

The CDR3 covers 15 residues. Looked up from germline, CDR1 is DFQATT and CDR2 is SNEGSKA (reference sequence). V gave up 0 bases and J gave up 0 bases; unmatched junction bases: 2. The V and J genes are TRBV20-1 and TRBJ1-3; the match to TRBD1 covers 7 bases. The receptor comes from a man in his fifties or sixties who received an inactivated influenza vaccine. This material consisted of PBMCs from blood, taken roughly 20 months after vaccination. CDR3: CSARDRDSSGNTIYF. The CDR3 region has the DNA TGCAGTGCTAGAGACCGGGACAGCTCTGGAAACACCATATATTTT.